The clone carrying this T cell receptor (beta chain) was seen a single time. Primers: 60 Vbeta forward and 13 Jbeta reverse. The protocol was immunoSEQ multiplex PCR, while the TCRdb copy is restricted to in-frame clones and leaves out a portion. This table holds over 150,000 clones, roughly four fifths found once. Though probably carrying unrecorded immune exposures, donors were nominally healthy at sampling. The record originates from a study of cytomegalovirus exposure and HLA in healthy donors. The V segment lost 2 bases and the J segment 2 bases; nucleotides outside the gene matches: 12. Per the germline V gene, CDR1 is MDHEN and CDR2 is SYDVKM. The CDR3 is 18 amino acids.

Material for sequencing was PBMCs. This chain uses TRBV28 with TRBJ2-5, with 9 positions matching TRBD2. The sequence derives from a woman aged 50 to 65 in good health and CMV-seropositive. The CDR3 DNA follows: TGTGCCAGCAGTTTAGGTGGCTCTGGGCTAGCGGGACAAGAGACCCAGTACTTC. Its translation: CASSLGGSGLAGQETQYF.